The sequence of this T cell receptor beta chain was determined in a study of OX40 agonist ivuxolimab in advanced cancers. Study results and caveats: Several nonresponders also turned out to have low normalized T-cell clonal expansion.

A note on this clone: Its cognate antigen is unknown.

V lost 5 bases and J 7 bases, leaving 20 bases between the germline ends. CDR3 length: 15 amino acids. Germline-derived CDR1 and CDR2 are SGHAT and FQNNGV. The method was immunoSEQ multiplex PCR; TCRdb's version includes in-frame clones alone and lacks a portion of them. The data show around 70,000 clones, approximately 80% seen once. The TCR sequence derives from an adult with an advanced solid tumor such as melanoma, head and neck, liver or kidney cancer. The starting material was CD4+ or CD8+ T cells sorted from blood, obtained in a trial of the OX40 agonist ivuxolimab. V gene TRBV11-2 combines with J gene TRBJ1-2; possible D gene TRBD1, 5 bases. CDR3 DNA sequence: TGTGCCAGCAGCCCGGGACGAGAGGGGCAGGGTGGCTACACCTTC. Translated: CASSPGREGQGGYTF.